In its sample, the clone carrying this TCR beta chain was seen a few times. Its antigen is not known. The data stem from a study of T cells after yellow fever vaccination. Study-level information: Low-cell-number fractions underwent preparation using SMART-Seq v4 Ultra Low Input. The study's findings and limits: Clonotypes shared by both compartments, CD4 and CD8, made up a small share. On re-exposure, the response was weaker but peaked faster, at day 5 versus 15.

The germline V and J ends were trimmed by 2 bases and 5 bases, with 6 bases remaining between them. The germline V gene has CDR1 SGHTA and CDR2 FQGNSA. This CDR3 contains 13 residues. The study made its TCR cDNA through 5'RACE template switching. That step introduced a universal primer site along with UMIs. Using its own MiXCR run on the 5' RACE reads, TCRdb lists one record per CDR3 protein. Here the sample spans 250,000 to 400,000 distinct CDR3 sequences, roughly 4.3% being singletons. The receptor was derived from a man younger than 35 who received the YFV17D yellow fever vaccine. The chain is built from TRBV7-2 and TRBJ1-4; D ambiguous. Sequencing used PBMCs, obtained 5 days after the yellow fever booster vaccination. The CDR3 DNA reads TGTGCCAGCAGCTTATCCAAAAATGAAAAACTGTTTTTT. Residues: CASSLSKNEKLFF. The full variable domain, completed using reference TRBV7-2 and TRBJ1-4, is GAGVSQSPSNKVTEKGKDVELRCDPISGHTALYWYRQSLGQGLEFLIYFQGNSAPDKSGLPSDRFSAERTGGSVSTLTIQRTQQEDSAVYLCASSLSKNEKLFFGSGTQLSVL.